This TCR beta chain was sequenced in a study of PD-1 blockade in classical Hodgkin lymphoma. There was relapse after autologous stem cell transplantation in every patient, and there was variation in brentuximab vedotin exposure. Complete response, partial response or progressive disease was each patient's best response. The CDR3 is made up of 17 amino acids. The germline V gene has CDR1 LNHDA and CDR2 SQIVND (reference sequence). J was trimmed by 7 bases and V by 7 bases; bases with no gene match: 15. As regards this clone: The target antigen is unknown.

TCRdb's table, derived via immunoSEQ multiplex PCR, lists solely in-frame clones and lacks some. There are tens of thousands of clones in the sample; 65% to 85% occur only once, and more than 9.5% lies in the top ten. Study results and caveats: Newly diagnosed patients were reported to exhibit reduced baseline TCR diversity relative to healthy donors.

Here the sequenced sample was peripheral blood mononuclear cells (PBMCs), taken at baseline. The sequence came from a human donor with classical Hodgkin lymphoma. V and J are TRBV19 and TRBJ1-5; TRBD1 agrees at 11 bases. CDR3 region: CASTELSGTGGSQPQHF. In DNA, the CDR3 is TGTGCCAGTACCGAACTCTCCGGGACAGGGGGGTCACAGCCCCAGCATTTT.